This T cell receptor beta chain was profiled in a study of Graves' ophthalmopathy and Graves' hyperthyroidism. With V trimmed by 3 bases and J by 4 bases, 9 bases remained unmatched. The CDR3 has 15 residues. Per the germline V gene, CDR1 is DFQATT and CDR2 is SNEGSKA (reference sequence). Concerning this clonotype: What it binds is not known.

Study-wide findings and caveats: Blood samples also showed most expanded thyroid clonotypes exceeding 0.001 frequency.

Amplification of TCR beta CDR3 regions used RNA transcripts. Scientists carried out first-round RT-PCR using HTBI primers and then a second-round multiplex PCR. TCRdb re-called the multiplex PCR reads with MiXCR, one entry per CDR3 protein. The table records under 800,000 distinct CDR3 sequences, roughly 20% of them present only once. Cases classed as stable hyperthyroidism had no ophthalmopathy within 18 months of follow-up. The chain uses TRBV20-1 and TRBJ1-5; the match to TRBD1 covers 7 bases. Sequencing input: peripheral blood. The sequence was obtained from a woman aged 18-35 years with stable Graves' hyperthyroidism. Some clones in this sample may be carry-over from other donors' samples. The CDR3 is CSARIPGRGNQPQHF. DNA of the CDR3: TGCAGTGCTAGGATTCCAGGCAGGGGGAATCAGCCCCAGCATTTT.